The 10 T cell receptor beta chains listed next were all sequenced from one sample in a study of blood T cell repertoires in COVID-19 (dated by TCRdb to 2018 to 2020). The library was obtained by the immunoSEQ multiplex PCR assay. TCRdb holds this immuneACCESS table with in-frame rearrangements only. Some clones are missing; in checked studies, unresolved V genes explain under half, and the rest has no known cause. Within this sample are over 90,000 clones, with 70% to 90% of them counted one time only. The ten largest clones capture roughly 1.7% of the sample. The sequenced sample consisted of peripheral blood. These receptors all come from a man aged 80 or over with acute or convalescent COVID-19.

The V call is TRBV5-1, the J call TRBJ2-3; 12 bases fit TRBD2. Germline trimming cut 4 bases from V and 4 bases from J; bases unmatched to any gene: 7. Per the germline V gene, CDR1 is SGHRS and CDR2 is YFSETQ. This CDR3 comprises 16 residues. CDR3 bases: TGCGCCAGCAGCCAAGAGACTAGCGGGAGTGCAGATACGCAGTATTTT. Protein product: CASSQETSGSADTQYF. Based on the CDR3 plus reference TRBV5-1 and TRBJ2-3, the full variable domain is KAGVTQTPRYLIKTRGQQVTLSCSPISGHRSVSWYQQTPGQGLQFLFEYFSETQRNKGNFPGRFSGRQFSNSRSEMNVSTLELGDSALYLCASSQETSGSADTQYFGPGTRLTVL.

This clone was counted between two and nine times. CDR3 coding DNA: TGCGCCAGTTTTCCGGGAGGGACCGGGGAGCTGTTTTTT. Translating gives CASFPGGTGELFF. The rearrangement links TRBV5-1 to TRBJ2-2, with 8 bases lining up with TRBD2. Losses at the gene ends were 8 bases for V and 5 bases for J; bases not matched to a gene: 5. The CDR3 contains 13 residues. Germline V CDR1 and CDR2: SGHRS, YFSETQ.

This chain uses TRBV11-3 with TRBJ2-3, with D possibly matching TRBD2 (6 bases). Germline CDR1 reads SGHNT; CDR2 reads YENEEA. V was trimmed by 5 bases and J by 7 bases, leaving 13 bases between them. The CDR3 consists of 13 residues. The CDR3 protein is CASSNWAGNTQYF. CDR3 DNA: TGTGCCAGCAGCAATTGGGCGGGGAATACGCAGTATTTT. The entire variable domain, with the rest obtained from reference TRBV11-3 and TRBJ2-3, is as follows: EAGVVQSPRYKIIEKKQPVAFWCNPISGHNTLYWYLQNLGQGPELLIRYENEEAVDDSQLPKDRFSAERLKGVDSTLKIQPAELGDSAVYLCASSNWAGNTQYFGPGTRLTVL.

The J gene is TRBJ1-5, the V gene TRBV23-1; 8 bases align to TRBD1. TRBV23-1 is assigned to the ORF class and has an uncertain function. J gave up 4 bases and V 0 bases, and 8 bases lay outside the gene matches. The CDR3 loop spans 17 amino acids. CDR3: CASSQSRQGRRNQPQHF. In nucleotides, the CDR3 is TGCGCCAGCAGTCAATCACGACAGGGGAGGAGGAATCAGCCCCAGCATTTT.

The V and J genes are TRBV5-6 and TRBJ2-1; unclear D gene. CDR3 length: 13 amino acids. Germline V gene sequence: CDR1 SGHDT, CDR2 YYEEEE. Trimming pared 2 bases from V and 4 bases from J, leaving 7 bases between. This chain's CDR3 is CASSLIGYNEQFF. CDR3 in DNA: TGTGCCAGCAGCTTAATCGGTTACAATGAGCAGTTCTTC.

The V gene is TRBV12-3 or TRBV12-4, the J gene TRBJ2-7; 7 nucleotides line up with TRBD1. The CDR3 extends over 13 amino acids. Trimming removed 5 bases from V and 5 bases from J; junction bases left unmatched: 6. The CDR3: CASSPQTGNEQYF. In DNA form, the CDR3 reads TGTGCCAGCAGTCCCCAGACAGGGAACGAGCAGTACTTC.

The V and J genes are TRBV7-6 and TRBJ2-1, with 7 bases fitting TRBD1. The V segment lost 3 bases and the J segment 5 bases; nucleotides outside the gene matches: 7. Germline CDR1 SGHVS, CDR2 FNYEAQ. CDR3 length: 15 amino acids. CDR3 bases: TGTGCCAGCAGCTTTGAGAGGGGGCAACACAATGAGCAGTTCTTC. It translates to CASSFERGQHNEQFF.

V and J are TRBV7-2 and TRBJ2-1, with 11 bases that match TRBD2. CDR1 is SGHTA, CDR2 FQGNSA, per germline. V lost 3 bases to trimming and J lost 4 bases; unmatched junction nucleotides: 5. The CDR3 loop spans 16 amino acids. CDR3 in amino acids: CASSFSTSGVYNEQFF. The CDR3 coding sequence is TGTGCCAGCAGCTTCTCGACTAGCGGGGTATACAATGAGCAGTTCTTC. The whole variable domain, filled in from reference TRBV7-2 and TRBJ2-1, reads GAGVSQSPSNKVTEKGKDVELRCDPISGHTALYWYRQSLGQGLEFLIYFQGNSAPDKSGLPSDRFSAERTGGSVSTLTIQRTQQEDSAVYLCASSFSTSGVYNEQFFGPGTRLTVL.

V usage is TRBV7-3 and J usage is TRBJ2-1; 8 nucleotides line up with TRBD2. The germline CDR1 and CDR2 sequences are SGHTA and FQGTGA. Trimming removed 2 bases from V and 10 bases from J; junction bases left unmatched: 4. The CDR3 runs 13 residues. CDR3 sequence (DNA): TGTGCCAGCAGCTTAGGACTAGCTGGAGAGCAGTTCTTC. As protein: CASSLGLAGEQFF.

About this clone: The same CDR3 is also encoded by other DNA sequences in this sample. This chain connects TRBV28 to TRBJ1-1, with unresolved D. Trimming pared 6 bases from V and 0 bases from J, leaving 2 bases between. Germline V CDR1 and CDR2: MDHEN, SYDVKM. The CDR3 consists of 11 residues. CDR3 bases: TGTGCCAGCAGCGTGAACACTGAAGCTTTCTTT. This sequence encodes CASSVNTEAFF.